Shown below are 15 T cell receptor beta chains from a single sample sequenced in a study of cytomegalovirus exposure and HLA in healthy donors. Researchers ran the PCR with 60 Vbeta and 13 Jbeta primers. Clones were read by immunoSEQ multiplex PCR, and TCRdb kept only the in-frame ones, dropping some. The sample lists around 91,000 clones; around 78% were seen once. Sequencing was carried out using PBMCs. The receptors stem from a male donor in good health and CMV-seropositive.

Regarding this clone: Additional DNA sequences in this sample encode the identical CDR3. CDR3 sequence reads: CASSPGQGRYTF. The CDR3 DNA is TGTGCCAGCAGTCCGGGACAGGGTCGCTACACCTTC. V usage is TRBV6-5 and J usage is TRBJ1-2, with 9 bases aligning to TRBD1. Germline trimming cut 5 bases from V and 9 bases from J; bases unmatched to any gene: 4. This CDR3 has 12 amino acids. From germline, CDR1 is MNHEY and CDR2 SVGAGI.

The DNA for the CDR3 is TGCAGCGTTGAAGGGACTAGCGGGAGGTTGTACAATGAGCAGTTCTTC. Its protein is CSVEGTSGRLYNEQFF. This sequence joins TRBV29-1 and TRBJ2-1; 14 positions match TRBD2. Germline lookup yields CDR1 SQVTM and CDR2 ANQGSEA. The CDR3 is made up of 16 amino acids. The junction had 3 bases not matched to a gene; V was cut back by 1 base and J by 4 bases.

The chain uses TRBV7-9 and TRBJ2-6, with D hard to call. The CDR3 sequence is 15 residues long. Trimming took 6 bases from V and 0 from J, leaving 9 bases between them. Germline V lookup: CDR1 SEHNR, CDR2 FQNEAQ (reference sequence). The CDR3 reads CASSTPGSGANVLTF. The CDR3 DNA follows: TGTGCCAGCAGTACCCCGGGCTCTGGGGCCAACGTCCTGACTTTC.

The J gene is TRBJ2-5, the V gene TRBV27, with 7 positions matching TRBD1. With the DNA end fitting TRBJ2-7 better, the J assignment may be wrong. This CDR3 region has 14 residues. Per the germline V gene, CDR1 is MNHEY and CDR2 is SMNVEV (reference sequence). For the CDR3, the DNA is TGTGCCAGCGGTCTCGCTGGGACAGCCTACGAGCAGTACTTC. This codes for CASGLAGTAYEQYF.

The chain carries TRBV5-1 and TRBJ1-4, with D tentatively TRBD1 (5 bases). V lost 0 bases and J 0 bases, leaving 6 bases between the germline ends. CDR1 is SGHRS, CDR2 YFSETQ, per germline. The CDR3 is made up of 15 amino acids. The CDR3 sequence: CASSLGGATNEKLFF. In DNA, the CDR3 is TGCGCCAGCAGCTTGGGGGGGGCAACTAATGAAAAACTGTTTTTT.

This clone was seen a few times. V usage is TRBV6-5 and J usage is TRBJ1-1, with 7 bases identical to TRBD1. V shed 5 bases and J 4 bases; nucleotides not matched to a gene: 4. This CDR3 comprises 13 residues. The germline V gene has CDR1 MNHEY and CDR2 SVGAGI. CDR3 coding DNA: TGTGCCAGCAGTAAGACAGGGCTCACTGAAGCTTTCTTT. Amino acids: CASSKTGLTEAFF.

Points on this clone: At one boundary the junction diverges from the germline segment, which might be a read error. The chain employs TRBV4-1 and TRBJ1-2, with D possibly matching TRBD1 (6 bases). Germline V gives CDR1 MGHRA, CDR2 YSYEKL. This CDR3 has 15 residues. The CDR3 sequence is CASSKDRTENYGYTF. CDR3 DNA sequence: TGCGCCAGCAGCAAAGATAGGACAGAGAACTATGGCTACACCTTC.

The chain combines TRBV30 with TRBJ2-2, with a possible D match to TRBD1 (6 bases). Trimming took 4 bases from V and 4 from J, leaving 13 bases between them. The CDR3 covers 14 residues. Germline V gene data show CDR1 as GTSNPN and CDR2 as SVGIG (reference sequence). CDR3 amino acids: CAWTPGAGTGELFF. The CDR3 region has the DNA TGTGCCTGGACCCCAGGGGCGGGCACCGGGGAGCTGTTTTTT.

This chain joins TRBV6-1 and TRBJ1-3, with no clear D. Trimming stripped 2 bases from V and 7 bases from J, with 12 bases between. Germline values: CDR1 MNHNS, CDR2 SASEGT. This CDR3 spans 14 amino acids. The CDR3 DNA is TGTGCCAGCAGTGAAATCGCTCGTCGGAACACCATATATTTT. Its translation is CASSEIARRNTIYF.

CDR3 in DNA: TGTGCCAGCAGTCTTTCCGCGGGACAGTATCAGCCCCAGCATTTT. Translation gives CASSLSAGQYQPQHF. The rearrangement uses TRBV27 and TRBJ1-5; 7 nucleotides agree with TRBD1. Looked up from germline, CDR1 is MNHEY and CDR2 is SMNVEV (reference sequence). This CDR3 comprises 15 residues. V shed 5 bases and J 5 bases; nucleotides not matched to a gene: 9.

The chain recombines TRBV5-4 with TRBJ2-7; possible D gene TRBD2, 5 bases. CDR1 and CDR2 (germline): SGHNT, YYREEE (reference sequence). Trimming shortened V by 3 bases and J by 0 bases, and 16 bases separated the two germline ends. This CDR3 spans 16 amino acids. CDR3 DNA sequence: TGTGCCAGCAGCTCATACCCTAGCTACAGCTCCTACGAGCAGTACTTC. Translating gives CASSSYPSYSSYEQYF.

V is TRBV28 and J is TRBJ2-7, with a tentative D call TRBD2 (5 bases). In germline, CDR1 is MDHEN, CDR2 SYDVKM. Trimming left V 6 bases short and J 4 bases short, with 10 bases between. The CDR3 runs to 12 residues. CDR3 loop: CASRDSNYEQYF. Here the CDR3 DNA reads TGTGCCAGCAGGGACTCCAATTACGAGCAGTACTTC.

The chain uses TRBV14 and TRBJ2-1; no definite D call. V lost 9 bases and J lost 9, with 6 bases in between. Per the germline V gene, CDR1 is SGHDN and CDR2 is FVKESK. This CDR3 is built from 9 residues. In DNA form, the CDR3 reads TGTGCCAGATTCGGTGAGCAGTTCTTC. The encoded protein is CARFGEQFF.

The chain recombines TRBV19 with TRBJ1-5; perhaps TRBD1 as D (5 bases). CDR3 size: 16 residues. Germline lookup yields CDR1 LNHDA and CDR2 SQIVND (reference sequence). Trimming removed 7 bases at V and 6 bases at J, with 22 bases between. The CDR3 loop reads CASKMLRQGEGQPQHF. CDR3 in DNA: TGTGCCAGTAAGATGTTAAGGCAGGGCGAAGGTCAGCCCCAGCATTTT.

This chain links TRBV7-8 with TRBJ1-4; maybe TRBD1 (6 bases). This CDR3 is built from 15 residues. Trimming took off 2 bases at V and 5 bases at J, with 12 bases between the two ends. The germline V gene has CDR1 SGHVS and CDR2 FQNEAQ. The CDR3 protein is CASSLLGAGNEKLFF. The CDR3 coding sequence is TGTGCCAGCAGCTTATTGGGGGCTGGCAATGAAAAACTGTTTTTT.